The subject of this entry is one T cell receptor beta chain. What it binds is not known. Together with a sample-barcoded 5' primer, a J-beta primer mix was included in a second PCR lasting roughly 6 to 12 cycles. TCRdb itself ran the 5' RACE reads through MiXCR, one entry per CDR3 protein. Among roughly 680,000 distinct CDR3 sequences listed, approximately 52% were seen once. The people who gave samples were healthy Caucasians from Russia, aged about 6 to 100. The source of the sample is a study of blood T cells in healthy people across ages. Findings and limits, study-wide: Estimates based on one million T cells were treated as lower bounds. While age rose, TCR beta diversity per million T cells dropped in a roughly linear way. Changes in expanded clonotypes were possibly confounded, as the CMV status of donors was unknown.

This clonotype originated in a woman of 80 years or more in good health. The sequencing sample was made of blood.

The CDR3 region is CASSQDRERTNTGELFF. In nucleotides, the CDR3 is TGCGCCAGCAGCCAAGATAGGGAGCGGACGAACACCGGGGAGCTGTTTTTT. The chain employs TRBV4-1 and TRBJ2-2, with D maybe TRBD2 (5 bases). CDR3 size: 17 residues. Germline loops: CDR1 MGHRA, CDR2 YSYEKL. V lost 0 bases, J lost 0 bases, and 11 bases lay in between.